Following are 27 T cell receptor beta chains from one sample sequenced in a study of cytomegalovirus exposure and HLA in healthy donors. This PCR relied on a set of 60 Vbeta primers and 13 Jbeta primers. Method: immunoSEQ multiplex PCR; TCRdb's copy keeps in-frame clones and lacks some. The sample includes about 160,000 clones, more than 60% of them seen just once. The sequencing input was PBMCs. All receptors come from a woman in her thirties or forties in good health and CMV-seropositive.

The chain has TRBV29-1 and TRBJ2-1; the match to TRBD2 covers 9 bases. Trimming at V came to 4 bases and at J to 0 bases, leaving 7 bases not matched to a gene. Germline V gene lookup returns CDR1 SQVTM and CDR2 ANQGSEA. The CDR3 spans 16 residues. The CDR3 DNA reads as TGCAGCGTTGTAGCTAGCGGGGCTAGCTCCTACAATGAGCAGTTCTTC. Translation gives CSVVASGASSYNEQFF.

The J gene is TRBJ2-2, the V gene TRBV7-2, with 10 bases identical to TRBD1. Per germline, CDR1 SGHTA and CDR2 FQGNSA. The CDR3 totals 17 residues. J gave up 1 base and V 3 bases, and 5 bases lay outside the gene matches. CDR3 region: CASSFGTGVLNTGELFF. For the CDR3, the DNA is TGTGCCAGCAGCTTTGGGACAGGGGTGCTGAACACCGGGGAGCTGTTTTTT.

The rearrangement joins TRBV9 to TRBJ2-2; 8 bases are shared with TRBD2. This CDR3 has 13 amino acids. The ends lost 6 bases at V and 4 bases at J; junction bases unmatched: 2. Germline V gives CDR1 SGDLS, CDR2 YYNGEE. CDR3 coding DNA: TGTGCCAGCAAAGCGGGGGCCACCGGGGAGCTGTTTTTT. Its translation: CASKAGATGELFF.

The chain carries TRBV5-5 and TRBJ1-1; D might be TRBD1 (6 bases). V was shortened by 4 bases and J by 3 bases, with 13 bases between the two germline ends. The germline CDR1 and CDR2 sequences are SGHKS and YYEKEE (reference sequence). This CDR3 region has 14 residues. The CDR3 DNA reads TGTGCCAGCAGCATATCGGACAGATACACTGAAGCTTTCTTT. This encodes CASSISDRYTEAFF.

The chain links TRBV9 to TRBJ1-3, with no clear D. The germline V gene has CDR1 SGDLS and CDR2 YYNGEE. Trimming removed 0 bases from V and 4 bases from J, with 14 bases in between. The CDR3 spans 16 residues. The CDR3 sequence: CASSVDEGLAGNTIYF. CDR3 nucleotide sequence: TGTGCCAGCAGCGTAGACGAGGGTTTAGCCGGAAACACCATATATTTT. The variable domain in full, with the rest retrieved from reference TRBV9 and TRBJ1-3, is DSGVTQTPKHLITATGQRVTLRCSPRSGDLSVYWYQQSLDQGLQFLIQYYNGEERAKGNILERFSAQQFPDLHSELNLSSLELGDSALYFCASSVDEGLAGNTIYFGEGSWLTVV.

The chain uses TRBV7-9 and TRBJ2-7; 9 bases match TRBD1. Germline-derived CDR1 and CDR2 are SEHNR and FQNEAQ (reference sequence). Germline trimming cut 5 bases from V and 2 bases from J; bases unmatched to any gene: 13. The CDR3 is made up of 17 amino acids. DNA for the CDR3: TGTGCCAGCAGCCCCGCCTCCGGGACAGGGTCACCCTACGAGCAGTACTTC. It yields the protein CASSPASGTGSPYEQYF.

The chain recombines TRBV30 with TRBJ1-2; 7 bases fit TRBD1. This CDR3 is 13 amino acids long. Germline V gene lookup returns CDR1 GTSNPN and CDR2 SVGIG (reference sequence). Germline trimming cut 3 bases from V and 2 bases from J; bases unmatched to any gene: 3. The CDR3 loop is CAWRKGQNYGYTF. CDR3 DNA: TGTGCCTGGAGAAAGGGACAGAACTATGGCTACACCTTC.

V gene TRBV27 combines with J gene TRBJ2-3, with D maybe TRBD1 (5 bases). The V end lost 0 bases, the J end lost 3 bases, and 7 bases lay between the germline ends. The germline V gene encodes CDR1 MNHEY and CDR2 SMNVEV (reference sequence). CDR3 size: 14 residues. The CDR3 loop reads CASSLSGVTDTQYF. CDR3 nucleotide sequence: TGTGCCAGCAGTTTATCAGGGGTTACAGATACGCAGTATTTT.

The gene calls are TRBV10-1 and TRBJ1-4; D remains ambiguous. The CDR3 totals 11 residues. Germline V gene sequence: CDR1 WNHNN, CDR2 SYGVQD (reference sequence). Deletions cut 11 bases from V and 8 bases from J, with 12 bases between. As DNA, the CDR3 is TGCGCCGTCTACGGCGGGGAAAAACTGTTTTTT. It is translated as CAVYGGEKLFF.

The chain carries TRBV6-4 and TRBJ2-1, with a tentative D call TRBD1 (5 bases). V dropped 6 bases and J dropped 4 bases, with 10 bases sitting between them. The CDR3 has 13 amino acids. Germline V gene data show CDR1 as MRHNA and CDR2 as SNTAGT. This CDR3 reads CASRGAAYNEQFF. Here the CDR3 DNA reads TGTGCCAGCAGAGGGGCAGCTTACAATGAGCAGTTCTTC.

This chain links TRBV14 with TRBJ2-1; 9 bases are a match to TRBD1. Germline loops: CDR1 SGHDN, CDR2 FVKESK. The length of the CDR3 is 16 residues. Losses at the gene ends were 3 bases for V and 7 bases for J; bases not matched to a gene: 10. In nucleotides, the CDR3 is TGTGCCAGCAGCCAGATAGAACAGGGGGCGCGTAATGAGCAGTTCTTC. It specifies CASSQIEQGARNEQFF.

The chain is built from TRBV29-1 and TRBJ2-7, with 10 bases that match TRBD2. The germline CDR1 and CDR2 sequences are SQVTM and ANQGSEA. The CDR3 covers 13 residues. V shed 4 bases, J shed 7 bases, and the junction held 7 bases outside the gene matches. CDR3 in amino acids: CSVALLAGKEQYF. For the CDR3, the DNA is TGCAGCGTTGCTTTACTAGCGGGGAAGGAGCAGTACTTC.

V gene TRBV19 combines with J gene TRBJ1-5, with D perhaps TRBD1 (6 bases). The V end was cut by 6 bases, the J end by 0 bases, with 15 bases between. This CDR3 spans 16 amino acids. From germline, CDR1 is LNHDA and CDR2 SQIVND (reference sequence). Here the CDR3 DNA reads TGTGCCAGTAGCAATAGGGGGTCAGATAGCAATCAGCCCCAGCATTTT. Protein product: CASSNRGSDSNQPQHF.

This chain uses TRBV2 with TRBJ1-2; weak D call: TRBD1 (5 bases). Germline V gene sequence: CDR1 SNHLY, CDR2 FYNNEI. V lost 5 bases and J 4 bases, leaving 14 bases between the germline ends. The CDR3 has 14 amino acids. The CDR3 DNA reads as TGTGCCAGCAGTCCTGGGGGGGACTTCTATGGCTACACCTTC. Protein sequence: CASSPGGDFYGYTF.

This sequence joins TRBV6-5 and TRBJ2-7; TRBD2 might be the D (5 bases). The germline CDR1 and CDR2 sequences are MNHEY and SVGAGI. The CDR3 contains 13 residues. V lost 7 bases and J 7 bases, leaving 17 bases between the germline ends. CDR3 sequence (DNA): TGTGCCAGCACCTCCTTCGGGGTAGTAGAGCAGTACTTC. This sequence encodes CASTSFGVVEQYF.

The rearrangement joins TRBV30 to TRBJ1-1; TRBD1 agrees at 7 bases. Looked up from germline, CDR1 is GTSNPN and CDR2 is SVGIG (reference sequence). The CDR3 sequence is 15 residues long. V trimming: 2 bases; J trimming: 0 bases; junction bases outside the gene matches: 6. The CDR3 sequence: CAWSTGGTVNTEAFF. In nucleotides, the CDR3 is TGTGCCTGGAGTACTGGAGGGACAGTGAACACTGAAGCTTTCTTT.

The chain employs TRBV5-4 and TRBJ1-1; TRBD1 aligns across 7 bases. This CDR3 is 14 amino acids long. Germline CDR1 reads SGHNT; CDR2 reads YYREEE (reference sequence). Germline trimming cut 1 base from V and 4 bases from J; bases unmatched to any gene: 4. CDR3 sequence (DNA): TGTGCCAGCAGCTTGTCAGGGGGTGGCACTGAAGCTTTCTTT. It translates to CASSLSGGGTEAFF.

The CDR3 coding sequence is TGCGCCAGCAGCTTGGTGGGAGACGAGCAGTACTTC. Its protein product is CASSLVGDEQYF. The genes are TRBV5-1 and TRBJ2-7; D possibly corresponds to TRBD2 (5 bases). Between the trimmed V and J ends, which lost 0 bases and 5 bases, there was a span of 6 bases. The CDR3 consists of 12 residues. Germline loops: CDR1 SGHRS, CDR2 YFSETQ.

The V gene is TRBV11-2, the J gene TRBJ2-3; D perhaps matches TRBD1 (5 bases). The CDR3 has 17 residues. CDR1 SGHAT and CDR2 FQNNGV come from the germline V gene. The germline V and J ends were trimmed by 5 bases and 2 bases, with 20 bases remaining between them. The CDR3 here is CASSPGHSTVLTDTQYF. In nucleotides, the CDR3 is TGTGCCAGCAGCCCCGGGCATTCGACAGTGCTCACAGATACGCAGTATTTT. Looking up the rest from reference TRBV11-2 and TRBJ2-3 gives the full variable domain: EAGVAQSPRYKIIEKRQSVAFWCNPISGHATLYWYQQILGQGPKLLIQFQNNGVVDDSQLPKDRFSAERLKGVDSTLKIQPAKLEDSAVYLCASSPGHSTVLTDTQYFGPGTRLTVL.

V usage is TRBV15 and J usage is TRBJ2-1, with TRBD2 identical over 7 bases. The germline CDR1 and CDR2 sequences are LNHNV and YYDKDF (reference sequence). The CDR3 has 16 amino acids. The V segment lost 0 bases and the J segment 7 bases; nucleotides outside the gene matches: 9. The CDR3, as DNA: TGTGCCACCAGCAGAGATGTAAGCCTAGCGGCAAATGAGCAGTTCTTC. It translates to CATSRDVSLAANEQFF.

The DNA for the CDR3 is TGTGCCAGCAGATTGGCGGGGGGGCGCCGGGAGCTGTTTTTT. Its protein is CASRLAGGRRELFF. The rearrangement uses TRBV13 and TRBJ2-2; 9 nucleotides agree with TRBD2. The germline gives CDR1 PRHDT, CDR2 FYEKMQ (reference sequence). The length of the CDR3 is 14 residues. Unmatched junction bases numbered 8, after V lost 6 bases and J lost 9 bases.

This chain joins TRBV10-2 and TRBJ2-2, with D maybe TRBD2 (5 bases). The CDR3 is 11 residues long. V was pared by 11 bases and J by 3 bases, with 7 bases between. The V gene's germline CDR1 is WSHSY and CDR2 SAAADI. The CDR3: CASEDTGELFF. In DNA form, the CDR3 reads TGCGCCTCGGAGGACACCGGGGAGCTGTTTTTT.

The chain couples TRBV4-3 to TRBJ2-5, with 7 positions matching TRBD2. This CDR3 is 15 amino acids long. CDR1 is LGHNA and CDR2 is YSLEER in the germline V gene. Trimming at V came to 4 bases and at J to 4 bases, leaving 9 bases not matched to a gene. The chain's CDR3 is CASSRNSGAAETQYF. The CDR3 DNA follows: TGCGCCAGCAGCCGTAACAGCGGGGCGGCAGAGACCCAGTACTTC.

The CDR3: CASRLTTESYEQYF. Here the CDR3 DNA reads TGTGCCAGCAGACTAACGACAGAATCCTACGAGCAGTACTTC. V is TRBV16 and J is TRBJ2-7, with D perhaps TRBD1 (5 bases). V lost 6 bases, J lost 1 base, and 13 bases lay in between. The germline CDR1 and CDR2 sequences are KGHSY and FQNENV. CDR3 length: 14 amino acids.

The CDR3 loop is CASSQEGGAGGVPYEQYF. CDR3 coding DNA: TGCGCCAGCAGCCAAGAGGGGGGTGCGGGGGGGGTCCCTTACGAGCAGTACTTC. J is TRBJ2-7 and V is TRBV4-1; 9 nucleotides line up with TRBD2. This CDR3 comprises 18 residues. J was trimmed by 4 bases and V by 0 bases; bases with no gene match: 13. In germline, CDR1 is MGHRA, CDR2 YSYEKL.

This sequence joins TRBV6-5 and TRBJ2-2, with a tentative D call TRBD1 (6 bases). The CDR3 loop spans 15 amino acids. Deletions cut 10 bases from V and 2 bases from J, with 17 bases between. Germline V gene lookup returns CDR1 MNHEY and CDR2 SVGAGI. CDR3 region: CATRPWTDNTGELFF. In DNA form, the CDR3 reads TGTGCCACACGTCCTTGGACAGACAACACCGGGGAGCTGTTTTTT.

The chain carries TRBV7-8 and TRBJ1-2; no definite D call. Trimming took off 3 bases at V and 7 bases at J, with 18 bases between the two ends. CDR3 length: 15 amino acids. The germline V gene encodes CDR1 SGHVS and CDR2 FQNEAQ. The CDR3 DNA reads as TGTGCCAGCAGCTTCCTACAGAGCCCCACGCTTGGCTACACCTTC. It is translated as CASSFLQSPTLGYTF.